This TCR beta chain was captured by sequencing in a study of T cell responses to AZD1222 COVID-19 vaccine (dated by TCRdb to the early 2020s). Looking at the study overall: TCR sequencing covered 230 or so trial participants: around 210 given two doses of AZD1222 and around 26 given two doses of MenACWY control vaccine. Trial participants were enrolled by age into subgroups of 18-55, 56-69 and 70-plus years, and roughly 150, 30 and 60 TCR-sequenced participants, respectively, were included in these subgroups.

The sample's time point, from its label and the paper: about 28 days (+/-7) after the second vaccine dose. AZD1222 recipients with second doses at about 4 weeks or about 12 weeks were pooled, because spike-specific TCR depth and breadth did not differ between schedules. The vaccinee samples were drawn from two UK trials, COV001 and COV002, one of which was a single-blind randomized controlled phase 2/3 trial testing AZD1222 (ChAdOx1 nCoV-19) in healthy adults. For TCRbeta chain sequencing, PBMC samples were collected from trial participants at day 0 and at day 28 after the second dose. Results the study describes overall, beyond this receptor: Conclusions about previously exposed vaccinees are limited because only six or seven AZD1222 recipients were SARS-CoV-2 seropositive at baseline. The 56-69-year group was small, and its depth increase did not reach significance, likely because of low power. Because no samples from the day 14 peak response were available, repertoires could be characterized only after the peak T cell response. Epitopes outside the regions mutated in the B.1.351 and B.1.1.7 variants were reportedly recognized by nearly half of the unique spike-specific TCRs. After two AZD1222 doses, spike-specific TCR breadth and depth were significantly higher than at day 0 and than in MenACWY recipients. CD4 TCRs associated with the vaccine covered the entire spike protein, and the dominant responses were in regions 160-218 and 743-854. Most participants were white British and females outnumbered males, and the authors suggested that clonal diversity may have been underestimated.

Looking up the germline V gene (reference sequence) yields CDR1 LGHDT and CDR2 YNNKEL. V and J lose 4 bases and 4 bases, and a span of 14 bases separates them. The cysteine opens and the phenylalanine closes a CDR3 of 14 amino acids. The kept DNA is CDR3 alone, 42 bases in frame from the first base. The CDR3 regions of human TCRbeta chains were analyzed by immunosequencing. On the authors' methods: TCRs in the repertoires were matched against a reference library of SARS-CoV-2-specific TCRs that had been generated with the MIRA antigen-specificity platform. Breadth meant the fraction of unique TCRs that were SARS-CoV-2-associated, whereas depth meant the fraction of total T cells that were SARS-CoV-2-associated. Each spike-specific TCR was assigned to its reactive spike region and to a CD4 or CD8 class using the MIRA data. Log10-transformed breadth and depth values were compared by one-way ANOVA with Sidak's multiple comparisons tests. TCRdb's version of the immuneACCESS table is confined to in-frame rearrangements and falls short of the full clone set. An unresolved V gene accounts for under half of the shortfall where checked; the remainder is of unknown origin. For V, J and clone size, that table is used; D and trimming come from the DNA. The sample contains some 130,000 clones, approximately 91% of them found a single time. The ten largest account for 0.9% to 1.2% of the sample.

Concerning this clone: The antigen this receptor binds is unknown. Base qualities are not at hand, and no much larger clone is one base apart.

The source was peripheral blood, collected 28 days after the second AZD1222 dose. The V gene is TRBV3-1 (or the pseudogene TRBV3-2) and the J gene is TRBJ2-7; the D gene is possibly TRBD1, with 6 bases matching. The TCR originated in an adult who received the AZD1222 COVID-19 vaccine. The DNA sequence reads TGTGCCAGCAGCCGGGGGCCGACTATGTACGAGCAGTACTTC. Protein translation: CASSRGPTMYEQYF.